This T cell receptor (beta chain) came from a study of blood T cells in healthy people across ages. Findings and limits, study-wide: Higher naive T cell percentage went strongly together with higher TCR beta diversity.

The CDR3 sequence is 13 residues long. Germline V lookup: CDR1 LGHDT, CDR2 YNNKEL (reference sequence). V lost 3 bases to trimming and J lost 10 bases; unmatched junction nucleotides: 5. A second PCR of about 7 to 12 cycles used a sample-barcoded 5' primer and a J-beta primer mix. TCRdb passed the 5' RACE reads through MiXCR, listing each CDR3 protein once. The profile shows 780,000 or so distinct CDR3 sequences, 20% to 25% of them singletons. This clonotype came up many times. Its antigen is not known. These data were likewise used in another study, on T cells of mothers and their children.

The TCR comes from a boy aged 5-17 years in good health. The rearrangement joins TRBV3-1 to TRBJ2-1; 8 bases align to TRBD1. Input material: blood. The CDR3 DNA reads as TGTGCCAGCAGCCACGGACAGGGCGAGGAGCAGTTCTTC. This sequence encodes CASSHGQGEEQFF.